This T cell receptor (beta chain) was captured by sequencing in a study of radiotherapy plus CTLA-4 blockade in lung cancer. Overall study: Objective response was observed in 18% of patients, and disease control in just over 30%. Regarding the study as a whole: Researchers report tumor-derived TCR clones expanding in blood after radiotherapy plus ipilimumab. Early clonal dynamics of blood T cells, together with interferon-beta, were reported as the best response predictor.

Notes on this clone: Its antigen is unidentified.

Ipilimumab CTLA-4 blockade and focal radiation were given to patients with chemo-refractory metastatic non-small-cell lung cancer. Produced via immunoSEQ multiplex PCR; TCRdb's table is partial and in-frame only. The sample has about 62,000 clones; approximately 79% are singletons. Germline values: CDR1 SQVTM, CDR2 ANQGSEA. Trimming took 4 bases from V and 6 from J, leaving 13 bases between them. The CDR3 covers 13 residues. This clonotype originated in a human donor with non-small cell lung cancer who had a complete response to radiotherapy plus ipilimumab. This material consisted of peripheral blood, taken from a patient treated with radiotherapy plus ipilimumab. The V gene is TRBV29-1, the J gene TRBJ2-1; possible D gene TRBD2, 6 bases. The CDR3, as DNA: TGCAGCGTTGTTTCTATGCGGGGCAATGAGCAGTTCTTC. This sequence encodes CSVVSMRGNEQFF.